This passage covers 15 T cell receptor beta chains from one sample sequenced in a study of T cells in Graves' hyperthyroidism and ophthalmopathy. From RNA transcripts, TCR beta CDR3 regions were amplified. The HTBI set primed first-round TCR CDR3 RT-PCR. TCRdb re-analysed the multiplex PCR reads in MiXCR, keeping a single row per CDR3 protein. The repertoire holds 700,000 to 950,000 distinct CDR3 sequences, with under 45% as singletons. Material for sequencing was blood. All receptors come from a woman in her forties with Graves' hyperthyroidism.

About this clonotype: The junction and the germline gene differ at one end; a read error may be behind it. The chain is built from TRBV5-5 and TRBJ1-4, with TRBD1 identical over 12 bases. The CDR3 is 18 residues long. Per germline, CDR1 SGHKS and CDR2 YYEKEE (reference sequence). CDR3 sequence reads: CASSFRGQGAFSGEKLLF. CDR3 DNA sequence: TGTGCCAGCAGCTTCAGGGGACAGGGGGCTTTTTCAGGGGAAAAACTGCTTTTT.

The CDR3 DNA reads as TGCGCCAGCAGCCAAGATTATCCAGGGACTGAAGCTTTCTTT. It translates to CASSQDYPGTEAFF. The chain employs TRBV4-3 and TRBJ1-1, with D perhaps matching TRBD1 (5 bases). Germline V lookup: CDR1 LGHNA, CDR2 YSLEER. The CDR3 has 14 residues. The ends were cut back, 0 bases at V and 5 bases at J, with 10 bases in the middle.

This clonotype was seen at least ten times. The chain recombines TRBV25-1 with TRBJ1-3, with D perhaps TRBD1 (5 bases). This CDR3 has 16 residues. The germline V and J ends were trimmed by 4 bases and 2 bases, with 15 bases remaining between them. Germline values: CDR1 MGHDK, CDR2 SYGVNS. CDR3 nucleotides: TGTGCCAGCAGTGGGGTTAGGGGAGGGCCTGGAAACACCATATATTTT. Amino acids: CASSGVRGGPGNTIYF.

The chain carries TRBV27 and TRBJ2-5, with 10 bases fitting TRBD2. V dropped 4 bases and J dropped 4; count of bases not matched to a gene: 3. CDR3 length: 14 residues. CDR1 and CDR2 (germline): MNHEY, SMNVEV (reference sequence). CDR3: CASSSSGSGETQYF. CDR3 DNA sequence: TGTGCCAGCAGTTCTAGCGGGAGTGGAGAGACCCAGTACTTC.

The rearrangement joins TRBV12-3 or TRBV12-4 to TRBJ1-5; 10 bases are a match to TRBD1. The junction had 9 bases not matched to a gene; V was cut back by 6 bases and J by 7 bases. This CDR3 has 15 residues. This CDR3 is CASSQTGTGEQPQHF. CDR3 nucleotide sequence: TGTGCCAGCAGCCAAACCGGGACAGGGGAGCAGCCCCAGCATTTT.

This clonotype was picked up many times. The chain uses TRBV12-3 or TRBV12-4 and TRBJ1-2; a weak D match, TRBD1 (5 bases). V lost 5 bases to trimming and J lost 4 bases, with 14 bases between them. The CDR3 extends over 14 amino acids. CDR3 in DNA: TGTGCCAGCAGTCTTAGGGGACGGATCTATGGCTACACCTTC. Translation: CASSLRGRIYGYTF.

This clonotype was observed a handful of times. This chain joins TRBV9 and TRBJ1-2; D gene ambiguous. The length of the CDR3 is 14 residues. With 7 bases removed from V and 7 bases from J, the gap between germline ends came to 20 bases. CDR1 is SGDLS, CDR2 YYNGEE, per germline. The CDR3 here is CASSPPGPSRGYTF. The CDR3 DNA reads TGTGCCAGCTCACCACCGGGTCCGTCCCGTGGCTACACCTTC. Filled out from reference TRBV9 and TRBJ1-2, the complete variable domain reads DSGVTQTPKHLITATGQRVTLRCSPRSGDLSVYWYQQSLDQGLQFLIQYYNGEERAKGNILERFSAQQFPDLHSELNLSSLELGDSALYFCASSPPGPSRGYTFGSGTRLTVV.

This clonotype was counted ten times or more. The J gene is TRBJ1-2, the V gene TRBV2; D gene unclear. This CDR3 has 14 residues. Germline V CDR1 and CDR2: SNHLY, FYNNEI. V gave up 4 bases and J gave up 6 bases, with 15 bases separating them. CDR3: CASSAEWAGNGYTF. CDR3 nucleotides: TGTGCCAGCAGTGCTGAGTGGGCTGGGAATGGCTACACCTTC.

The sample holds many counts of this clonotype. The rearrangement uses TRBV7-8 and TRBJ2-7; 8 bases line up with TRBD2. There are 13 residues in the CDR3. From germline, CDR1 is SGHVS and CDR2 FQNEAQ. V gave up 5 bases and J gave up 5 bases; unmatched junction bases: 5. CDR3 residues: CASSPSGSHEQYF. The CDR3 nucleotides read TGTGCCAGCAGCCCCAGCGGGAGCCACGAGCAGTACTTC.

The CDR3 protein is CASSEGMKSSSGKLSDEQYF. The DNA for the CDR3 is TGTGCCAGCAGTGAAGGGATGAAATCCAGCTCAGGGAAATTATCGGACGAGCAGTACTTC. V gene TRBV2 combines with J gene TRBJ2-7; weak D call: TRBD1 (5 bases). This CDR3 is built from 20 residues. Trimming pared 1 base from V and 5 bases from J, leaving 30 bases between. Germline CDR1 SNHLY, CDR2 FYNNEI.

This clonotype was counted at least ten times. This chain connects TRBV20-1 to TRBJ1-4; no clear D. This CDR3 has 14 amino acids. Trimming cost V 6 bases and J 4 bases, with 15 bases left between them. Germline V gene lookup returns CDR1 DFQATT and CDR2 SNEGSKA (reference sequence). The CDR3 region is CSAKSLEGNEKLFF. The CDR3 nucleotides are TGCAGTGCCAAAAGTCTCGAGGGTAATGAAAAACTGTTTTTT.

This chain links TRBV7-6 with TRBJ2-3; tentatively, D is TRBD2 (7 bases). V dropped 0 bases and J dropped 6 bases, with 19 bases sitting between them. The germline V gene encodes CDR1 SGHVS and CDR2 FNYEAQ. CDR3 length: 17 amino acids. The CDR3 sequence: CASSLARGASGADTQYF. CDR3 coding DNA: TGTGCCAGCAGCTTAGCGAGGGGGGCTAGCGGTGCTGATACGCAGTATTTT.

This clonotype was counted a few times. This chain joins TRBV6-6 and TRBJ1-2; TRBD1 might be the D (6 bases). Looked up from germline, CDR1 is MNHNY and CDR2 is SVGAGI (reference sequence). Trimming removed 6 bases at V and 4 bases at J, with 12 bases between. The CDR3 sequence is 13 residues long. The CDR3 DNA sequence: TGTGCCAGCAGACCAGGGGACATCTATGGCTACACCTTC. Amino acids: CASRPGDIYGYTF.

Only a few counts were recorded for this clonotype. CDR3 loop: CASSLARADGQPQHF. As DNA, the CDR3 is TGTGCCAGCAGCTTGGCCAGGGCTGACGGTCAGCCCCAGCATTTT. V usage is TRBV5-5 and J usage is TRBJ1-5; a weak D match, TRBD1 (5 bases). The length of the CDR3 is 15 residues. Trimming pared 0 bases from V and 6 bases from J, leaving 13 bases between. Germline V gene sequence: CDR1 SGHKS, CDR2 YYEKEE (reference sequence). Full variable domain (missing parts from reference TRBV5-5 and TRBJ1-5): DAGVTQSPTHLIKTRGQQVTLRCSPISGHKSVSWYQQVLGQGPQFIFQYYEKEERGRGNFPDRFSARQFPNYSSELNVNALLLGDSALYLCASSLARADGQPQHFGDGTRLSIL.

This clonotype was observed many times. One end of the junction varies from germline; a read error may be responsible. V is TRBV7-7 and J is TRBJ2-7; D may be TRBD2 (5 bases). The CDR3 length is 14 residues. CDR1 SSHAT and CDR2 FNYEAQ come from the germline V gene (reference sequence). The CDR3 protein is CASSPSRGSYEQYF. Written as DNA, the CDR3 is TGTGCTAGCAGCCCCAGCCGGGGTTCCTACGAGCAGTACTTC.